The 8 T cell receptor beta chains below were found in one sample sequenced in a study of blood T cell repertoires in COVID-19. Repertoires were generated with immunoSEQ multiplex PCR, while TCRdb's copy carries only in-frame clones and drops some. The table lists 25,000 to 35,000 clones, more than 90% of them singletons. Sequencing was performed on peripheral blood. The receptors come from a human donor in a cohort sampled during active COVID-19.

CDR3 sequence (DNA): TGTGCCAGCAGCGGGACAGGGGAAAACTACGAGCAGTACTTC. Protein sequence: CASSGTGENYEQYF. The V call is TRBV2, the J call TRBJ2-7; 10 bases map to TRBD1. CDR1 is SNHLY, CDR2 FYNNEI, per germline. This CDR3 contains 14 residues. V was pared by 6 bases and J by 3 bases, with 5 bases of the junction left unmatched.

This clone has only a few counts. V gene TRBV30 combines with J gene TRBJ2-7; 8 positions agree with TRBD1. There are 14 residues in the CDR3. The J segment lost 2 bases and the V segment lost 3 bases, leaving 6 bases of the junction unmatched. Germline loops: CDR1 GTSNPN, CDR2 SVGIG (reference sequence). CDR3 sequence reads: CAWSGQGRTYEQYF. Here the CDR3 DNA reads TGTGCCTGGAGCGGACAGGGCAGGACCTACGAGCAGTACTTC.

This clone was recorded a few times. The CDR3 is CASSGGGASNQPQHF. The DNA for the CDR3 is TGTGCCAGCAGCGGCGGAGGGGCAAGCAATCAGCCCCAGCATTTT. The chain employs TRBV7-8 and TRBJ1-5; a possible D gene is TRBD1 (5 bases). Trimming took off 5 bases at V and 1 base at J, with 12 bases between the two ends. Per germline, CDR1 SGHVS and CDR2 FQNEAQ. CDR3 size: 15 residues.

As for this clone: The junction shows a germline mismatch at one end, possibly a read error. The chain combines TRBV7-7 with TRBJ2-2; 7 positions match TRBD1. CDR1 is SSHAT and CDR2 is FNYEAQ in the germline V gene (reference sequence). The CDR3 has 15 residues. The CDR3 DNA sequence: TGTGCTAGCAGCGTCGGGACAGCGAACACCGGGGAGCTGTTTTTT. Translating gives CASSVGTANTGELFF.

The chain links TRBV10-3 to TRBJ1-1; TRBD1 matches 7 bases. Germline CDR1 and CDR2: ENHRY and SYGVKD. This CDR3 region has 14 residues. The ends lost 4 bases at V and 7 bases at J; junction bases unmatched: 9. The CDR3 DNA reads TGTGCCATCAGTGCTGGGACAGAAATTATTGAAGCTTTCTTT. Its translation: CAISAGTEIIEAFF.

In DNA form, the CDR3 reads TGTGCCAGCTCACCACGAGGACTAGCGGGAGGGTCCTACGAGCAGTACTTC. It encodes CASSPRGLAGGSYEQYF. The chain carries TRBV18 and TRBJ2-7; TRBD2 agrees at 15 bases. V shed 1 base and J 1 base; nucleotides not matched to a gene: 2. This CDR3 spans 17 amino acids. Germline loops: CDR1 KGHSH, CDR2 LQKENI.

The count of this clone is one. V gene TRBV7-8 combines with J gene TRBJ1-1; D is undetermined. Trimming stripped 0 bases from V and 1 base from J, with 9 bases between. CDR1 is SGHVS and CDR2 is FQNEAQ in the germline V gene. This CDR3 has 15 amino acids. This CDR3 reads CASSLAGRKNTEAFF. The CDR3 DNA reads TGTGCCAGCAGCTTAGCTGGCCGAAAGAACACTGAAGCTTTCTTT.

DNA for the CDR3: TGTGCCAGCTCACCTGACAGGGGACAGTTCTTC. Translated: CASSPDRGQFF. This sequence joins TRBV18 and TRBJ2-1; 8 bases agree with TRBD1. The V gene end was trimmed by 3 bases and the J gene end by 13 bases; junction bases not matched to a gene: 2. Germline CDR1 is KGHSH and CDR2 is LQKENI. The CDR3 has 11 residues. Looking up the rest from reference TRBV18 and TRBJ2-1 gives the full variable domain: NAGVMQNPRHLVRRRGQEARLRCSPMKGHSHVYWYRQLPEEGLKFMVYLQKENIIDESGMPKERFSAEFPKEGPSILRIQQVVRGDSAAYFCASSPDRGQFFGPGTRLTVL.